The clone carrying this T cell receptor (beta chain) was observed a handful of times. These data come from a study of blood T cells in healthy people across ages. With a J-beta primer mix and a sample-barcoded 5' primer, a second PCR ran about 7 to 11 cycles. TCRdb re-analysed the 5' RACE reads in MiXCR, keeping a single row per CDR3 protein. This sample has 1 million or so distinct CDR3 sequences, with under 45% found just once. The source is a woman aged 60 to 75 in good health. Sequences were obtained from blood.

The CDR3 DNA reads TGCGCCAGCAGTGGGCTAGCTGTTACCTCTGGGGCCAACGTCCTGACTTTC. Translated, it gives CASSGLAVTSGANVLTF. The chain uses TRBV10-2 and TRBJ2-6; D is perhaps TRBD2 (5 bases). Trimming removed 4 bases from V and 0 bases from J, with 13 bases in between. This CDR3 spans 17 amino acids. Germline CDR1 WSHSY, CDR2 SAAADI.